The 32 T cell receptor beta chains in this list originate from one sample, sequenced in a study of PD-L1 blockade in urothelial cancer. As to time point: peripheral blood 6 weeks after treatment start. Assay: immunoSEQ multiplex PCR; the TCRdb copy retains only in-frame clones and omits some. Of about 48,000 clones listed, 80% to 90% are singletons. The sample consisted of PBMCs, taken around atezolizumab (anti-PD-L1) treatment. Receptor source: a man in his 70s with urothelial cancer.

A single count supports this clone. The chain carries TRBV28 and TRBJ1-1; D possibly corresponds to TRBD1 (5 bases). V dropped 10 bases and J dropped 4 bases, with 19 bases sitting between them. Germline V gene data show CDR1 as MDHEN and CDR2 as SYDVKM. This CDR3 contains 14 residues. The CDR3 DNA sequence: TGTGCCATTACGACCGGGGGACCGGTCACTGAAGCTTTCTTT. It is translated as CAITTGGPVTEAFF.

CDR3 in amino acids: CSVPTSPGLYNEQFF. For the CDR3, the DNA is TGCAGCGTTCCGACTAGCCCTGGGCTTTACAATGAGCAGTTCTTC. V gene TRBV29-1 combines with J gene TRBJ2-1, with 7 bases fitting TRBD2. V shed 5 bases and J 4 bases; nucleotides not matched to a gene: 11. CDR1 is SQVTM and CDR2 is ANQGSEA in the germline V gene. The CDR3 loop spans 15 amino acids.

J is TRBJ2-3 and V is TRBV6-4; D is unresolved. V was clipped by 0 bases and J by 4 bases, with 8 bases between them. Germline assignment: CDR1 MRHNA and CDR2 SNTAGT. The CDR3 totals 14 residues. The CDR3 sequence: CASSDSGLADTQYF. Written as DNA, the CDR3 is TGTGCCAGCAGTGACTCGGGTCTAGCAGATACGCAGTATTTT.

This clone occurred a few times. The chain carries TRBV2 and TRBJ1-5; 10 bases match TRBD1. The CDR3 is 18 amino acids. Germline-derived CDR1 and CDR2 are SNHLY and FYNNEI. J lost 4 bases, V lost 6 bases, and 15 bases had no gene match. This CDR3 reads CASRPGGGDRGKNQPQHF. The DNA of the CDR3 is TGTGCCAGCAGGCCCGGCGGAGGGGACAGGGGAAAGAATCAGCCCCAGCATTTT.

CDR3 in DNA: TGTGCCAGCAGCGACCCTAGACGGGCTAATGAAAAACTGTTTTTT. It translates to CASSDPRRANEKLFF. The V gene is TRBV9, the J gene TRBJ1-4; D gene unclear. V lost 3 bases and J lost 3, with 12 bases in between. The V gene's germline CDR1 is SGDLS and CDR2 YYNGEE. This CDR3 region has 15 residues.

A word on this clone: The junction shows a germline mismatch at one end, possibly a read error. This chain connects TRBV5-1 to TRBJ1-1, with 9 bases lining up with TRBD1. The CDR3 contains 14 residues. Germline lookup yields CDR1 SGHRS and CDR2 YFSETQ. The CDR3 nucleotides are TGCGCCAGCAGCTTAGGACAGGGGAACGCTGAAGCTTTCTTT. This codes for CASSLGQGNAEAFF.

CDR3 loop: CSVEDLVQQETQYF. The CDR3 DNA follows: TGCAGCGTTGAAGATCTAGTACAACAAGAGACCCAGTACTTC. The chain has TRBV29-1 and TRBJ2-5, with D uncertain. In germline, CDR1 is SQVTM, CDR2 ANQGSEA. CDR3 length: 14 amino acids. The V end was cut by 0 bases, the J end by 2 bases, with 10 bases between.

V gene TRBV28 combines with J gene TRBJ1-1, with a tentative D call TRBD1 (6 bases). Trimming took off 5 bases at V and 1 base at J, with 14 bases between the two ends. CDR1 MDHEN and CDR2 SYDVKM come from the germline V gene. This CDR3 region has 15 residues. CDR3 region: CASSVTGLGNTEAFF. DNA of the CDR3: TGTGCCAGCAGTGTGACAGGTTTAGGGAACACTGAAGCTTTCTTT.

The chain employs TRBV30 and TRBJ2-2, with 10 bases fitting TRBD2. This CDR3 has 15 residues. The ends lost 4 bases at V and 5 bases at J; junction bases unmatched: 7. Germline V gives CDR1 GTSNPN, CDR2 SVGIG (reference sequence). CDR3 DNA sequence: TGTGCCTGGATGCTAGCGGGAGAGGGAACCGGGGAGCTGTTTTTT. This codes for CAWMLAGEGTGELFF.

This clone came up once. The chain links TRBV6-1 to TRBJ2-3; D is possibly TRBD2 (5 bases). The germline CDR1 and CDR2 sequences are MNHNS and SASEGT. V was shortened by 4 bases and J by 2 bases, with 10 bases between the two germline ends. This CDR3 comprises 14 residues. CDR3 nucleotides: TGTGCCAGCAGTGTTACTAGTGCCACAGATACGCAGTATTTT. Translation gives CASSVTSATDTQYF.

V is TRBV28 and J is TRBJ1-1; D perhaps matches TRBD1 (5 bases). The CDR3 is 15 amino acids. V lost 5 bases to trimming and J lost 0 bases, with 13 bases between them. Germline CDR1 is MDHEN and CDR2 is SYDVKM. For the CDR3, the DNA is TGTGCCAGCAGTCCCCATGGGGGGGTGAACACTGAAGCTTTCTTT. Protein product: CASSPHGGVNTEAFF. The whole variable domain, remainder taken from reference TRBV28 and TRBJ1-1, is DVKVTQSSRYLVKRTGEKVFLECVQDMDHENMFWYRQDPGLGLRLIYFSYDVKMKEKGDIPEGYSVSREKKERFSLILESASTNQTSMYLCASSPHGGVNTEAFFGQGTRLTVV.

The gene calls are TRBV5-8 and TRBJ1-1; no reliable D call. CDR1 is SGHTS, CDR2 YDEGEE, per germline. Trimming took 0 bases from V and 0 from J, leaving 6 bases between them. This CDR3 comprises 14 residues. The chain's CDR3 is CASSLGSVNTEAFF. The CDR3 coding sequence is TGTGCCAGCAGCTTGGGATCGGTGAACACTGAAGCTTTCTTT.

The chain joins TRBV5-6 to TRBJ2-7; 8 bases match TRBD1. The CDR3 is 15 residues long. Germline trimming cut 5 bases from V and 4 bases from J; bases unmatched to any gene: 11. Germline CDR1 and CDR2: SGHDT and YYEEEE. CDR3 loop: CASRSRTGYEYEQYF. DNA of the CDR3: TGTGCCAGCAGGTCCCGGACAGGGTACGAATACGAGCAGTACTTC. The complete variable domain, with remaining parts taken from reference TRBV5-6 and TRBJ2-7, reads DAGVTQSPTHLIKTRGQQVTLRCSPKSGHDTVSWYQQALGQGPQFIFQYYEEEERQRGNFPDRFSGHQFPNYSSELNVNALLLGDSALYLCASRSRTGYEYEQYFGPGTRLTVT.

The chain recombines TRBV7-2 with TRBJ2-3, with D possibly TRBD2 on 6 matching bases. The germline CDR1 and CDR2 sequences are SGHTA and FQGNSA. CDR3 length: 16 amino acids. Trimming took off 4 bases at V and 0 bases at J, with 14 bases between the two ends. This CDR3 is CASSYGGWASTDTQYF. CDR3 nucleotides: TGTGCCAGCAGCTATGGGGGGTGGGCTAGCACAGATACGCAGTATTTT.

This clone was picked up one time. The rearrangement uses TRBV19 and TRBJ2-2; 10 bases align to TRBD2. The J segment lost 5 bases and the V segment lost 6 bases, leaving 9 bases of the junction unmatched. CDR1 is LNHDA and CDR2 is SQIVND in the germline V gene (reference sequence). This CDR3 spans 16 amino acids. The chain's CDR3 is CASSLPSGSNTGELFF. CDR3 bases: TGTGCCAGTAGCCTCCCTAGCGGGAGTAATACCGGGGAGCTGTTTTTT.

The chain employs TRBV21-1 and TRBJ2-1; the table names TRBD2, a call not compared with the DNA. TRBV21-1 is termed a pseudogene. The CDR3 runs to 15 residues. The DNA of the CDR3 is TGTGCCAGCAACATAAGGGGGCGGGAGGGGGATGAGCAGTTCTTC. Its protein product is CASNIRGREGDEQFF.

This clone showed up just once. This chain joins TRBV28 and TRBJ2-1; D ambiguous. CDR3 length: 15 residues. V lost 1 base to trimming and J lost 0 bases, with 7 bases between them. Looked up from germline, CDR1 is MDHEN and CDR2 is SYDVKM. The CDR3 coding sequence is TGTGCCAGCAGTTTATTCCGGAGCTCCTACAATGAGCAGTTCTTC. It yields the protein CASSLFRSSYNEQFF.

A note on this clone: The identical CDR3 is also encoded by other nucleotide sequences in the sample. J is TRBJ1-2 and V is TRBV6-5; maybe TRBD1 (5 bases). This CDR3 is 14 amino acids long. Germline CDR1 MNHEY, CDR2 SVGAGI. Between the trimmed V and J ends, which lost 6 bases and 4 bases, there was a span of 15 bases. The CDR3 DNA reads TGTGCCAGCAGCTTATCGACGGGACTCTATGGCTACACCTTC. Translating gives CASSLSTGLYGYTF.

The gene calls are TRBV18 and TRBJ2-5, with D maybe TRBD2 (6 bases). Germline V lookup: CDR1 KGHSH, CDR2 LQKENI. The CDR3 is made up of 15 amino acids. Trimming removed 1 base from V and 4 bases from J, with 13 bases in between. DNA for the CDR3: TGTGCCAGCTCACCACTCAGGTTGGGAGGAGAGACCCAGTACTTC. This sequence encodes CASSPLRLGGETQYF.

The chain carries TRBV10-3 and TRBJ2-3, with D perhaps TRBD1 (5 bases). The germline gives CDR1 ENHRY, CDR2 SYGVKD. The CDR3 spans 12 residues. Between the trimmed V and J ends, which lost 11 bases and 9 bases, there was a span of 18 bases. The CDR3 sequence: CAFRGAEDTQYF. The CDR3 bases are TGTGCCTTTCGTGGGGCGGAAGACACGCAGTATTTT.

This chain connects TRBV5-1 to TRBJ2-7; 8 positions match TRBD2. The CDR3 sequence is 15 residues long. V gave up 2 bases and J gave up 0 bases; unmatched junction bases: 4. The germline V gene encodes CDR1 SGHRS and CDR2 YFSETQ. The CDR3 spells CASSFLAGSSYEQYF. CDR3 sequence (DNA): TGCGCCAGCAGCTTTTTAGCGGGAAGCTCCTACGAGCAGTACTTC.

The chain combines TRBV15 with TRBJ1-5; D remains unclear. The CDR3 runs to 15 residues. The V end was cut by 5 bases, the J end by 1 base, with 12 bases between. The germline CDR1 and CDR2 sequences are LNHNV and YYDKDF (reference sequence). CDR3 in amino acids: CATSRSGLSNQPQHF. In nucleotides, the CDR3 is TGTGCCACCAGCCGTTCCGGGTTGAGCAATCAGCCCCAGCATTTT.

This clone was detected once. The rearrangement links TRBV13 to TRBJ2-7; D gene ambiguous. V shed 3 bases and J shed 1 base, with 10 bases lying between them. The CDR3 totals 14 residues. Looked up from germline, CDR1 is PRHDT and CDR2 is FYEKMQ (reference sequence). CDR3 sequence reads: CASSFKSTSYEQYF. The CDR3 region has the DNA TGTGCCAGCAGCTTTAAGTCGACATCCTACGAGCAGTACTTC.

The DNA of the CDR3 is TGCGCCAGCAGCCCCCGGACTAGCGGGCAAGAGACCCAGTACTTC. Amino acids: CASSPRTSGQETQYF. The chain combines TRBV4-1 with TRBJ2-5; 11 bases map to TRBD2. CDR1 is MGHRA and CDR2 is YSYEKL in the germline V gene. The CDR3 contains 15 residues. Germline trimming cut 4 bases from V and 2 bases from J; bases unmatched to any gene: 3.

To note about this clone: A much larger clone lies a single base off, so this may be a read error. This chain uses TRBV7-2 with TRBJ1-2; tentative D call: TRBD1 (5 bases). Germline values: CDR1 SGHTA, CDR2 FQGNSA. This CDR3 has 13 amino acids. The CDR3 nucleotides read TGTGCCAGCAGCCCTGGCGGGGGGTATGGCCACACCTTC. As protein: CASSPGGGYGHTF.

The chain combines TRBV7-9 with TRBJ1-3; tentative D call: TRBD1 (6 bases). The CDR3 extends over 15 amino acids. V dropped 2 bases and J dropped 4 bases, with 12 bases sitting between them. Germline CDR1 reads SEHNR; CDR2 reads FQNEAQ (reference sequence). CDR3 loop: CASSLSTGSGNTIYF. DNA for the CDR3: TGTGCCAGCAGCTTAAGCACAGGGTCGGGAAACACCATATATTTT.

The V and J genes are TRBV5-1 and TRBJ2-2; 10 nucleotides match TRBD1. The germline gives CDR1 SGHRS, CDR2 YFSETQ. With 3 bases clipped from V and 4 bases from J, the junction kept 3 bases outside the gene matches. The CDR3 has 15 residues. The CDR3 loop reads CASSSGTGVTGELFF. CDR3 in DNA: TGCGCCAGCAGCTCCGGGACAGGGGTCACCGGGGAGCTGTTTTTT.

This rearrangement joins TRBV19 to TRBJ1-2; a possible D gene is TRBD1 (5 bases). CDR1 is LNHDA and CDR2 is SQIVND in the germline V gene (reference sequence). With 6 bases removed from V and 0 bases from J, the gap between germline ends came to 17 bases. This CDR3 is built from 16 residues. CDR3 coding DNA: TGTGCCAGTAGCTTAGGGGCGGATCGAGCTAACTATGGCTACACCTTC. The encoded protein is CASSLGADRANYGYTF.

The rearrangement joins TRBV27 to TRBJ2-7; D might be TRBD1 (5 bases). Germline CDR1 and CDR2: MNHEY and SMNVEV (reference sequence). The CDR3 has 15 residues. Trimming stripped 6 bases from V and 4 bases from J, with 19 bases between. CDR3 region: CASSSIRVREYEQYF. The CDR3 nucleotides are TGTGCCAGCAGCTCCATCAGGGTTCGAGAGTACGAGCAGTACTTC.

The rearrangement joins TRBV2 to TRBJ2-3, with D perhaps matching TRBD2 (5 bases). This CDR3 contains 15 residues. Between the trimmed V and J ends, which lost 3 bases and 0 bases, there was a span of 10 bases. Germline V gives CDR1 SNHLY, CDR2 FYNNEI. The CDR3 reads CASSESSLSTDTQYF. The DNA for the CDR3 is TGTGCCAGCAGTGAGTCTAGCCTAAGCACAGATACGCAGTATTTT.

In regard to this clone: Other DNA sequences within the sample encode an identical CDR3. This chain uses TRBV6-1 with TRBJ1-1; D remains unclear. Germline V gene sequence: CDR1 MNHNS, CDR2 SASEGT. The CDR3 sequence is 13 residues long. Trimming shortened V by 6 bases and J by 1 base, and 9 bases separated the two germline ends. The CDR3 DNA is TGTGCCAGCAGAGTTCAGGAGAACACTGAAGCTTTCTTT. This gives the protein CASRVQENTEAFF.

The chain combines TRBV21-1 with TRBJ2-1; the D segment call TRBD2 is taken from the table without a DNA check. TRBV21-1 is listed as a pseudogene. The length of the CDR3 is 17 residues. DNA of the CDR3: TGTGCCAGCAGCAAACGGGGTAGCGGGAGGTCGGTACATGAGCAGTTCTTC. Its protein is CASSKRGSGRSVHEQFF.